One and the same sample provided the 4 T cell receptor beta chains below, sequenced in a study of cytotoxic CD8 clonotypes in ibrutinib-treated CLL. TCRdb's copy holds only in-frame clones and misses some; the assay was immunoSEQ multiplex PCR. The table lists 200,000 or so clones, roughly 77% of them singletons. The sequencing here drew on PBMCs, taken after 12 months of ibrutinib treatment. These receptors were taken from a human donor with chronic lymphocytic leukemia.

The chain recombines TRBV4-1 with TRBJ2-5, with 7 bases that match TRBD2. The CDR3 has 15 amino acids. Germline CDR1 MGHRA, CDR2 YSYEKL. The junction had 6 bases not matched to a gene; V was cut back by 1 base and J by 4 bases. This CDR3 reads CASSQVPGRGETQYF. The CDR3 DNA is TGCGCCAGCAGCCAAGTTCCAGGGAGGGGAGAGACCCAGTACTTC.

The gene calls are TRBV28 and TRBJ1-1; perhaps TRBD1 as D (5 bases). Germline V gives CDR1 MDHEN, CDR2 SYDVKM. CDR3 size: 11 residues. V was pared by 9 bases and J by 9 bases, with 14 bases between. The CDR3, as DNA: TGTGCCAGTAGGGACCTTGGAAAAGCTTTCTTT. It specifies CASRDLGKAFF.

The chain recombines TRBV29-1 with TRBJ1-2, with D uncertain. The CDR3 consists of 9 residues. Germline CDR1 and CDR2: SQVTM and ANQGSEA. The CDR3 region is CTADNGYTF. The CDR3 bases are TGCACGGCTGATAATGGCTACACCTTC.

The chain recombines TRBV11-2 with TRBJ2-7, with 12 positions matching TRBD1. V lost 5 bases and J lost 1; bases outside the gene matches: 12. This CDR3 is 18 amino acids long. CDR1 and CDR2 from the germline V gene are SGHAT and FQNNGV. CDR3 in amino acids: CASSRGQGAGVRSYEQYF. The CDR3 DNA reads TGTGCCAGCAGCCGGGGACAGGGGGCGGGCGTGAGGTCCTACGAGCAGTACTTC.